This T cell receptor (beta chain) was identified during a study of T cell clones after liver transplantation. At the level of the study: Post-transplant blood was tracked for graft-donor-reactive T cell clones identified in a pre-transplant mixed lymphocyte reaction. Subjects received no induction therapy and standard immunosuppression until randomization at 12-24 months post-transplant. Regarding the study as a whole: Small, mixed patient groups and varying post-transplant times limit these conclusions. The donor-reactive repertoire was only partly measurable in a couple of subjects, lacking donor cells.

This table comes from immunoSEQ multiplex PCR, and its TCRdb copy is limited to in-frame clones, with some not included. The repertoire holds 65,000 to 90,000 clones, with roughly 90% as singletons. The V and J ends lost 4 bases and 5 bases, in that order; junction bases with no gene match: 5. Germline CDR1 reads SGHKS; CDR2 reads YYEKEE (reference sequence). The CDR3 is 13 amino acids. On this clone itself: Its target is not known.

The chain joins TRBV5-5 to TRBJ2-7, with 8 bases aligning to TRBD1. The receptor's source is a human donor who received a liver transplant. This sample comprised CD4+ T cells from blood, obtained before liver transplant. CDR3 coding DNA: TGTGCCAGCAGCAATCGGACAGGGAACGAGCAGTACTTC. It translates to CASSNRTGNEQYF.